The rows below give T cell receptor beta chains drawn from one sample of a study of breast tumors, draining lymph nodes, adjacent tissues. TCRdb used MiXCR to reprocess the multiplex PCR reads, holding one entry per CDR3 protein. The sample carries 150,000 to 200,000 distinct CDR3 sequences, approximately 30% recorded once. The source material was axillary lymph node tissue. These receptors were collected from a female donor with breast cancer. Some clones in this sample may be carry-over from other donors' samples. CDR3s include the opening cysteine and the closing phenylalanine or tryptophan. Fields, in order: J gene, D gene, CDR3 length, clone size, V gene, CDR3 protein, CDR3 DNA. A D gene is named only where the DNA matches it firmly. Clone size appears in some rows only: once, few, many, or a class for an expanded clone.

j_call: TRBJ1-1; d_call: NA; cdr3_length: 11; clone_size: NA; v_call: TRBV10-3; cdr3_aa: CAISVGTEAFF; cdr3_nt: TGTGCCATCAGTGTGGGCACTGAAGCTTTCTTT
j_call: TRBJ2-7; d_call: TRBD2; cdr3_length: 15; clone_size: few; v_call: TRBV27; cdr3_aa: CASSPSGGISYEQYF; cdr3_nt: TGTGCCAGCAGTCCCTCGGGGGGAATCTCCTACGAGCAGTACTTC
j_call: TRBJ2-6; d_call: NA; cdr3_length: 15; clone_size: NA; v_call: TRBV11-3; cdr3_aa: CASSFRDAGANVLTF; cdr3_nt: TGTGCCAGCAGCTTCAGGGACGCTGGGGCCAACGTCCTGACTTTC
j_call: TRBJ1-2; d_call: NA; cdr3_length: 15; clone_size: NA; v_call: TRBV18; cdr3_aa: CASSPRDRTGYGHTF; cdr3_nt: TGTGCCAGCTCACCACGCGACAGAACTGGCTATGGCCACACCTTC
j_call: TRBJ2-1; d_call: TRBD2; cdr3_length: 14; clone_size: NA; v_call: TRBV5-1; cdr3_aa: CASSLGWGGNEQFF; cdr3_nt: TGCGCCAGCAGCTTAGGGTGGGGAGGGAATGAGCAGTTCTTC
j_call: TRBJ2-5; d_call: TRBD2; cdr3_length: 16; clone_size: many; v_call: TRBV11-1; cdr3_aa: CASSPRLAVKKETQYF; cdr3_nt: TGTGCCAGCAGCCCGAGACTAGCGGTAAAAAAAGAGACCCAGTACTTC
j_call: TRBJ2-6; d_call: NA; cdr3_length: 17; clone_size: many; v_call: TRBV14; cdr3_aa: CASSQDLSRPGANVLTF; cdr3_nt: TGTGCCAGCAGCCAAGACCTGAGCAGGCCCGGGGCCAACGTCCTGACTTTC
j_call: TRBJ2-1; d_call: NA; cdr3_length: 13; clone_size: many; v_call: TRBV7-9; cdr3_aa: CASSLNGAGEQFF; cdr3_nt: TGTGCCAGCAGCTTAAATGGGGCTGGTGAGCAGTTCTTC
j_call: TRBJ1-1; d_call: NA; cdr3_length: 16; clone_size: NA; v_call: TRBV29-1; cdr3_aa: CSVMTQGNPANTEAFF; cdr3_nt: TGCAGCGTAATGACACAGGGAAACCCTGCGAACACTGAAGCTTTCTTT
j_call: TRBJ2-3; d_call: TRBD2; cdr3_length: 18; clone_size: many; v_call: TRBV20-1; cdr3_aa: CSAPFGLAGGRGRDTQYF; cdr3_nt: TGCAGTGCTCCCTTTGGACTAGCGGGGGGCCGGGGGAGAGATACGCAGTATTTT
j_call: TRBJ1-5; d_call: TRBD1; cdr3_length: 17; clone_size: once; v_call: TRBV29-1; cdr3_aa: CSVATGQGGVGNQLQHF; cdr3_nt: TGCAGCGTCGCAACGGGACAGGGTGGAGTAGGCAATCAGCTCCAGCATTTC
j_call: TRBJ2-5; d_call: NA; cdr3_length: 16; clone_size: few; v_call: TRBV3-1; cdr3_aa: CASSQGGGAGQETQYF; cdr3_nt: TGTGCCAGCAGCCAAGGTGGGGGTGCGGGACAAGAGACCCAGTACTTC
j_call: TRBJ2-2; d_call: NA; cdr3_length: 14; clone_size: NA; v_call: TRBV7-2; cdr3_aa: CASSLHGYTGEPFF; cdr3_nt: TGTGCCAGCAGCCTACATGGGTACACCGGGGAGCCGTTTTTT
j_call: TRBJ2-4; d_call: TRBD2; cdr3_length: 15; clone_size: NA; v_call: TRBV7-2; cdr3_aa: CASSPSAGGAGIQHF; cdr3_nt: TGTGCCAGCAGTCCATCGGCGGGGGGGGCAGGCATTCAGCACTTC
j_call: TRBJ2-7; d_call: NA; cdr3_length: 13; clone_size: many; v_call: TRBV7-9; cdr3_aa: CASSFNPGYEQYF; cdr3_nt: TGTGCCAGCAGCTTTAACCCGGGCTACGAGCAGTACTTC
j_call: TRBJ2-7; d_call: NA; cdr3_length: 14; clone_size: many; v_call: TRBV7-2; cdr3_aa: CASSRLGGPPEQYF; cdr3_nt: TGTGCCAGCAGCCGTCTCGGGGGTCCCCCCGAGCAGTACTTC
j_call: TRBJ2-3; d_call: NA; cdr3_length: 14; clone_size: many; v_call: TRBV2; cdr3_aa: CASKGGSGTDTQYF; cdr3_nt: TGTGCCAGCAAGGGGGGCAGCGGCACAGATACGCAGTATTTT
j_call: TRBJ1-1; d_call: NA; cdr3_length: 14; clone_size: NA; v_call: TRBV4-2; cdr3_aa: CASSPDIANTEAFF; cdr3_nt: TGTGCCAGCAGCCCGGACATCGCGAACACTGAAGCTTTCTTT
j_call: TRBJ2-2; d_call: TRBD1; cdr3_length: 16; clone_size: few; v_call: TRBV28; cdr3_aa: CASTSGQYANTGELFF; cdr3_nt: TGTGCCAGCACCTCGGGACAGTACGCGAACACCGGGGAGCTGTTTTTT
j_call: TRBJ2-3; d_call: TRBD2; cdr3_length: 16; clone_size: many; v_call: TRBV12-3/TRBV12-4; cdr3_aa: CASSRGGTSGADTQYF; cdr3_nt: TGTGCCAGCAGTCGGGGAGGGACTTCGGGCGCAGATACGCAGTATTTT
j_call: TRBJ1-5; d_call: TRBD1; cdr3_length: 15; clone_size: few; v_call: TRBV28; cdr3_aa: CASSLRTGWSQPQHF; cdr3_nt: TGTGCCAGCAGTTTAAGGACAGGGTGGAGTCAGCCCCAGCATTTT
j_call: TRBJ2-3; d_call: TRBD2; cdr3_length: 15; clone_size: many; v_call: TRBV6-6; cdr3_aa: CASSATSGGSLTQYF; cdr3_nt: TGTGCCAGCAGTGCAACTAGCGGGGGGTCCCTGACGCAGTATTTT
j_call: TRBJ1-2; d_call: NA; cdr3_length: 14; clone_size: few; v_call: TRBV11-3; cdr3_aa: CASSQDKGQNGYTF; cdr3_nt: TGTGCCAGCAGCCAAGATAAGGGGCAGAACGGCTACACCTTC
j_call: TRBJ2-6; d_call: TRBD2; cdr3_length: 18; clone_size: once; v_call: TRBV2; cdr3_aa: CASSERMLAGAGANILTF; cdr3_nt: TGTGCCAGCAGTGAAAGGATGCTAGCGGGGGCTGGGGCCAACATCCTGACTTTC
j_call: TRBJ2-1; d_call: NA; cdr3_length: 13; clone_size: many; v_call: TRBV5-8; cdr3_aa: CASSVGLLGEQFF; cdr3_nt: TGTGCCAGCAGCGTGGGACTGCTTGGTGAGCAGTTCTTC
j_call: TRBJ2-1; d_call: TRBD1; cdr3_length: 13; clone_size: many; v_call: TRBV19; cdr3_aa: CATEGAARYEQFF; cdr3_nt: TGTGCCACCGAGGGGGCGGCTCGCTATGAGCAGTTCTTC
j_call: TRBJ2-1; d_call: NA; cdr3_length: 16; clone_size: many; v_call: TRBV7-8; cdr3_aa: CASSLGNRLASNEQFF; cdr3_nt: TGTGCCAGCAGCTTAGGGAATCGACTCGCCTCCAATGAGCAGTTCTTC
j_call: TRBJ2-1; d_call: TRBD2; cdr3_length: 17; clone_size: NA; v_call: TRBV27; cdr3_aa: CASRPEGWTSGYNEQFF; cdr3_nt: TGTGCCAGCAGACCAGAAGGGTGGACTAGCGGATACAATGAGCAGTTCTTC
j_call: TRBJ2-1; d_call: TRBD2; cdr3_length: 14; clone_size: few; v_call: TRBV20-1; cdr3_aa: CSVNSGREYTEQFF; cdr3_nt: TGCAGTGTCAATAGCGGGAGGGAGTACACTGAGCAGTTCTTC
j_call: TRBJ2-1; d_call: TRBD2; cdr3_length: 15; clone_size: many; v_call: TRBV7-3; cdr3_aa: CASSFRLAGVTEQFF; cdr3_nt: TGTGCCAGCAGCTTTCGACTAGCGGGAGTGACTGAGCAGTTCTTC
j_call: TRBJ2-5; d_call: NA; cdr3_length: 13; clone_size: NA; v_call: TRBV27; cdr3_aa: CASNPTGLETQYF; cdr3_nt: TGTGCCAGCAACCCGACAGGATTGGAGACCCAGTACTTC
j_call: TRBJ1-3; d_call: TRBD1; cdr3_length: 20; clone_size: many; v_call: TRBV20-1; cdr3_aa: CSARNWGAIRGRSSGNTIYF; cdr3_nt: TGCAGTGCTAGAAACTGGGGAGCCATTAGGGGGCGAAGCTCTGGAAACACCATATATTTT
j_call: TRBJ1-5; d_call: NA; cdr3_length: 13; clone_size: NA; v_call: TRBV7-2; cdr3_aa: CASSPRVGQPQHF; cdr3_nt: TGTGCCAGCAGCCCAAGGGTTGGCCAGCCCCAGCATTTT
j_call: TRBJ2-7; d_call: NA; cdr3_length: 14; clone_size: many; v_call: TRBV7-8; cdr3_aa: CASSLGLGAYEQYF; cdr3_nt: TGTGCCAGCAGCTTAGGTCTCGGAGCCTACGAGCAGTACTTC
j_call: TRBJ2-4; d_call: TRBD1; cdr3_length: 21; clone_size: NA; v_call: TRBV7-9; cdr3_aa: CASSLGHSIPGQGIAKNIQYF; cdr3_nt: TGTGCCAGCAGCTTAGGGCATTCTATTCCGGGACAGGGGATAGCCAAAAACATTCAGTACTTC
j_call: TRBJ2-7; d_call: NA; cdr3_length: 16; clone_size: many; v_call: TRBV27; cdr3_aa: CASSSHVSRQADEQYF; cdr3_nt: TGTGCCAGCAGTTCCCATGTCAGCAGGCAAGCTGACGAGCAGTACTTC